One and the same sample provided the 24 T cell receptor beta chains below, sequenced in a study of human T cells and chemical hapten exposure. Time point reported: patch test 1, 2 weeks after DPC sensitization. Documented treatment: therapeutic diphenylcyclopropenone sensitization with weekly scalp DPC. TCRdb ran MiXCR on the RACE reads and lists one entry per CDR3 protein. This sample has roughly 200,000 distinct CDR3 sequences, with more than 20% found just once. Sequencing used whole blood, obtained in connection with sensitization to the hapten diphenylcyclopropenone (DPC). The receptor source for this set is a woman between 45 and 60 years old with alopecia areata. Some clones in this sample may be carry-over from other donors' samples.

This clonotype showed up just a few times. The chain's CDR3 is CASSRLAGVLADTQYF. DNA of the CDR3: TGTGCCAGCAGCCGACTAGCGGGAGTATTAGCAGATACGCAGTATTTT. The rearrangement links TRBV2 to TRBJ2-3, with 12 positions matching TRBD2. Germline values: CDR1 SNHLY, CDR2 FYNNEI. Trimming at V came to 6 bases and at J to 4 bases, leaving 8 bases not matched to a gene. The CDR3 consists of 16 residues.

The rearrangement joins TRBV2 to TRBJ2-2, with D uncertain. Trimming removed 3 bases from V and 2 bases from J, with 10 bases in between. The CDR3 is 15 amino acids. Germline V gene lookup returns CDR1 SNHLY and CDR2 FYNNEI. The DNA for the CDR3 is TGTGCCAGCAGTGATGGGCAGACAAACACCGGGGAGCTGTTTTTT. Translation: CASSDGQTNTGELFF.

The chain links TRBV12-3 or TRBV12-4 to TRBJ1-2, with TRBD1 matching over 9 bases. Trimming at V came to 5 bases and at J to 8 bases, leaving 6 bases not matched to a gene. The CDR3 length is 13 residues. The CDR3 nucleotides read TGTGCCAGCAGTCCCGGGACAGGGTTGGGCTACACCTTC. It translates to CASSPGTGLGYTF.

In this sample, this clonotype turned up a few times. The chain combines TRBV29-1 with TRBJ2-1, with 13 bases aligning to TRBD2. CDR1 is SQVTM, CDR2 ANQGSEA, per germline. There are 15 residues in the CDR3. The V segment lost 0 bases and the J segment 15 bases; nucleotides outside the gene matches: 11. The DNA of the CDR3 is TGCAGCGTTGAAGAAAGGGCGACTAGCGGGAGGTCCCGGTTCTTC. This gives the protein CSVEERATSGRSRFF.

This clonotype was detected a few times. V is TRBV15 and J is TRBJ2-3, with 8 positions matching TRBD2. This CDR3 region has 16 residues. J gave up 3 bases and V 0 bases, and 5 bases lay outside the gene matches. The germline CDR1 and CDR2 sequences are LNHNV and YYDKDF (reference sequence). CDR3 residues: CATSRDPGGGTDTQYF. The CDR3 nucleotides are TGTGCCACCAGCAGAGATCCTGGCGGGGGGACAGATACGCAGTATTTT.

This clonotype has more than one count but fewer than ten. The chain couples TRBV7-9 to TRBJ1-2; no reliable D call. This CDR3 region has 13 residues. V lost 5 bases and J lost 1, with 8 bases in between. The V gene's germline CDR1 is SEHNR and CDR2 FQNEAQ (reference sequence). Written as DNA, the CDR3 is TGTGCCAGCAGCCCAGACGATAACTATGGCTACACCTTC. It codes for CASSPDDNYGYTF.

This rearrangement joins TRBV18 to TRBJ1-2; 8 nucleotides align to TRBD1. The V gene's germline CDR1 is KGHSH and CDR2 LQKENI. The CDR3 is made up of 13 amino acids. After removal of 5 bases from V and 3 bases from J, the junction contained 2 bases not matched to a gene. The CDR3 region is CASSATGDYGYTF. As DNA, the CDR3 is TGTGCCAGCTCAGCGACAGGGGACTATGGCTACACCTTC. The entire variable domain, with the rest obtained from reference TRBV18 and TRBJ1-2, is as follows: NAGVMQNPRHLVRRRGQEARLRCSPMKGHSHVYWYRQLPEEGLKFMVYLQKENIIDESGMPKERFSAEFPKEGPSILRIQQVVRGDSAAYFCASSATGDYGYTFGSGTRLTVV.

The V call is TRBV7-3, the J call TRBJ2-7, with a tentative D call TRBD2 (6 bases). Deletions cut 2 bases from V and 4 bases from J, with 15 bases between. The CDR3 is 15 residues long. The germline V gene encodes CDR1 SGHTA and CDR2 FQGTGA. CDR3 nucleotide sequence: TGTGCCAGCAGCTTAGGTTCGGCGGGGCCTTACGAGCAGTACTTC. Translation: CASSLGSAGPYEQYF. Complete variable domain (other parts from reference TRBV7-3 and TRBJ2-7): GAGVSQTPSNKVTEKGKYVELRCDPISGHTALYWYRQSLGQGPEFLIYFQGTGAADDSGLPNDRFFAVRPEGSVSTLKIQRTERGDSAVYLCASSLGSAGPYEQYFGPGTRLTVT.

Only a few counts were recorded for this clonotype. This chain joins TRBV25-1 and TRBJ1-5; D is uncertain. CDR1 MGHDK and CDR2 SYGVNS come from the germline V gene. This CDR3 region has 13 residues. The V end was cut by 4 bases, the J end by 5 bases, with 9 bases between. The CDR3 is CASSAPGDQPQHF. CDR3 DNA sequence: TGTGCCAGCAGTGCCCCCGGGGATCAGCCCCAGCATTTT.

This clonotype was observed a handful of times. This chain uses TRBV5-1 with TRBJ2-5; maybe TRBD2 (6 bases). CDR1 and CDR2 from the germline V gene are SGHRS and YFSETQ. The CDR3 runs 17 residues. V was shortened by 6 bases and J by 2 bases, with 23 bases between the two germline ends. The CDR3 loop reads CASTQYPSAGRQETQYF. DNA for the CDR3: TGCGCCAGCACCCAATACCCCTCTGCGGGGAGACAAGAGACCCAGTACTTC.

The V and J genes are TRBV29-1 and TRBJ2-5; D call uncertain. Germline loops: CDR1 SQVTM, CDR2 ANQGSEA. This CDR3 is built from 14 residues. Trimming shortened V by 4 bases and J by 9 bases, and 21 bases separated the two germline ends. CDR3 in DNA: TGCAGCGTTGGGGTAACACAAGAGGTGCCGGCCCAGTACTTC. The encoded protein is CSVGVTQEVPAQYF. Full variable domain (outside the CDR3, taken from reference TRBV29-1 and TRBJ2-5): SAVISQKPSRDICQRGTSLTIQCQVDSQVTMMFWYRQQPGQSLTLIATANQGSEATYESGFVIDKFPISRPNLTFSTLTVSNMSPEDSSIYLCSVGVTQEVPAQYFGPGTRLLVL.

This clonotype showed up many times. CDR3 sequence: CASSLEQYNSPLHF. CDR3 DNA: TGTGCCAGCAGCTTAGAACAGTATAATTCACCCCTCCACTTT. The chain uses TRBV7-9 and TRBJ1-6; D remains ambiguous. Trimming took off 1 base at V and 4 bases at J, with 5 bases between the two ends. This CDR3 is built from 14 residues. Germline V gene data show CDR1 as SEHNR and CDR2 as FQNEAQ (reference sequence). The full variable domain, with the rest looked up from reference TRBV7-9 and TRBJ1-6, is DTGVSQNPRHKITKRGQNVTFRCDPISEHNRLYWYRQTLGQGPEFLTYFQNEAQLEKSRLLSDRFSAERPKGSFSTLEIQRTEQGDSAMYLCASSLEQYNSPLHFGNGTRLTVT.

V and J are TRBV28 and TRBJ2-4; 7 bases align to TRBD1. Per the germline V gene, CDR1 is MDHEN and CDR2 is SYDVKM. The V gene end was trimmed by 5 bases and the J gene end by 1 base; junction bases not matched to a gene: 5. The CDR3 is 15 amino acids. The CDR3 nucleotides are TGTGCCAGCAGTCTCCCGACAGGGGCCAAAAACATTCAGTACTTC. It encodes CASSLPTGAKNIQYF.

This clonotype was counted at least ten times. The chain links TRBV11-1 to TRBJ2-2, with D perhaps matching TRBD1 (6 bases). The CDR3 length is 16 residues. V lost 1 base and J lost 4, with 13 bases in between. Germline V gene data show CDR1 as SGHAT and CDR2 as FQDESV (reference sequence). CDR3 nucleotide sequence: TGTGCCAGCAGCTTAGGTGGCGGCAGGGGCACCGGGGAGCTGTTTTTT. Translated, it gives CASSLGGGRGTGELFF. Full variable domain (missing parts from reference TRBV11-1 and TRBJ2-2): EAEVAQSPRYKITEKSQAVAFWCDPISGHATLYWYRQILGQGPELLVQFQDESVVDDSQLPKDRFSAERLKGVDSTLKIQPAELGDSAMYLCASSLGGGRGTGELFFGEGSRLTVL.

This clonotype was observed a few times. The chain combines TRBV19 with TRBJ1-2; D ambiguous. Germline CDR1 reads LNHDA; CDR2 reads SQIVND (reference sequence). The CDR3 contains 13 residues. V lost 4 bases to trimming and J lost 0 bases, with 6 bases between them. CDR3 sequence: CASSNSANYGYTF. Here the CDR3 DNA reads TGTGCCAGTAGTAACAGTGCTAACTATGGCTACACCTTC.

The J gene is TRBJ2-7, the V gene TRBV5-1; 9 nucleotides align to TRBD1. Germline V CDR1 and CDR2: SGHRS, YFSETQ. The CDR3 covers 16 residues. Here the CDR3 reads CTNNHPEGQGEYEQYF. The CDR3 DNA reads as TGCACCAACAACCACCCGGAGGGACAGGGCGAATACGAGCAGTACTTC.

In its sample, this clonotype was seen a few times. The chain couples TRBV20-1 to TRBJ2-2; no clear D. CDR3 size: 13 residues. Germline CDR1 and CDR2: DFQATT and SNEGSKA (reference sequence). Trimming stripped 3 bases from V and 4 bases from J, with 9 bases between. In nucleotides, the CDR3 is TGCAGTGCTAGCAGTCCGACCACCGGGGAGCTGTTTTTT. Its translation: CSASSPTTGELFF.

V and J are TRBV15 and TRBJ1-2; a possible D gene is TRBD1 (6 bases). Between the trimmed V and J ends, which lost 2 bases and 3 bases, there was a span of 13 bases. The V gene's germline CDR1 is LNHNV and CDR2 YYDKDF (reference sequence). CDR3 size: 15 residues. Here the CDR3 DNA reads TGTGCCACCAGCAGAAACCTGGACAGAGACTATGGCTACACCTTC. Translated: CATSRNLDRDYGYTF. Full variable domain (remainder filled in from reference TRBV15 and TRBJ1-2): DAMVIQNPRYQVTQFGKPVTLSCSQTLNHNVMYWYQQKSSQAPKLLFHYYDKDFNNEADTPDNFQSRRPNTSFCFLDIRSPGLGDTAMYLCATSRNLDRDYGYTFGSGTRLTVV.

This clonotype was observed a few times. The V gene is TRBV6-5, the J gene TRBJ2-5; D may be TRBD1 (6 bases). The CDR3 loop spans 14 amino acids. Trimming pared 0 bases from V and 9 bases from J, leaving 14 bases between. Germline CDR1 is MNHEY and CDR2 is SVGAGI. In nucleotides, the CDR3 is TGTGCCAGCAGTTACTCGACAGGTGAAGGGTCCCAGTACTTC. Translating it yields CASSYSTGEGSQYF.

This clonotype was observed many times. The CDR3 sequence is CSARVGTVNTEAFF. The CDR3 region has the DNA TGCAGTGCTAGAGTCGGGACAGTGAACACTGAAGCTTTCTTT. J is TRBJ1-1 and V is TRBV20-1, with 7 bases that match TRBD1. This CDR3 has 14 amino acids. Germline V CDR1 and CDR2: DFQATT, SNEGSKA (reference sequence). J gave up 0 bases and V 1 base, and 2 bases lay outside the gene matches.

This clonotype has more than one count but fewer than ten. The V gene is TRBV30, the J gene TRBJ2-3, with D unclear. Germline V gene lookup returns CDR1 GTSNPN and CDR2 SVGIG (reference sequence). Trimming left V 4 bases short and J 5 bases short, with 10 bases between. This CDR3 spans 12 amino acids. The CDR3 protein is CAWNLGQDTQYF. The CDR3 DNA follows: TGTGCCTGGAATCTGGGCCAAGATACGCAGTATTTT.

DNA for the CDR3: TGCGCCAGCAGCTTGGGAGACAGGGTGCCCACAGATACGCAGTATTTT. Its protein is CASSLGDRVPTDTQYF. The chain joins TRBV5-1 to TRBJ2-3, with 7 positions matching TRBD1. V shed 0 bases and J 2 bases; nucleotides not matched to a gene: 6. The CDR3 is 16 residues long. Germline assignment: CDR1 SGHRS and CDR2 YFSETQ.

The rearrangement uses TRBV5-1 and TRBJ1-4; D ambiguous. The CDR3 runs 15 residues. Germline V gene sequence: CDR1 SGHRS, CDR2 YFSETQ. Trimming removed 2 bases from V and 3 bases from J, with 11 bases in between. CDR3 nucleotide sequence: TGCGCCAGCAGCTTCGTCGGCGGACCTAATGAAAAACTGTTTTTT. Its translation is CASSFVGGPNEKLFF.

This clonotype was observed a few times. The V call is TRBV5-6, the J call TRBJ2-5, with 11 bases that match TRBD2. Germline V gene lookup returns CDR1 SGHDT and CDR2 YYEEEE. The CDR3 covers 15 residues. Trimming took 0 bases from V and 5 from J; bases not matched to a gene: 3. The CDR3 is CASSLVAGGLETQYF. The CDR3 nucleotides read TGTGCCAGCAGCTTGGTAGCGGGAGGGCTGGAGACCCAGTACTTC.